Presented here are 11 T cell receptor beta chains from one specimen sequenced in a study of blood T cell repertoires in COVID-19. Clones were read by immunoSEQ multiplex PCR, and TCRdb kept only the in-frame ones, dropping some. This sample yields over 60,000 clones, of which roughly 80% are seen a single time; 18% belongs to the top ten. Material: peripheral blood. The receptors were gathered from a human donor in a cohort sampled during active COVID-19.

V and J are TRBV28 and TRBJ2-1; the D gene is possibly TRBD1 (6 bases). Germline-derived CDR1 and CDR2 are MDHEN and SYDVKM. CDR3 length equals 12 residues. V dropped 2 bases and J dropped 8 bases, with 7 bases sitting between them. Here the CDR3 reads CASSLDRHEQFF. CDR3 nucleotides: TGTGCCAGCAGTTTAGACAGGCATGAGCAGTTCTTC.

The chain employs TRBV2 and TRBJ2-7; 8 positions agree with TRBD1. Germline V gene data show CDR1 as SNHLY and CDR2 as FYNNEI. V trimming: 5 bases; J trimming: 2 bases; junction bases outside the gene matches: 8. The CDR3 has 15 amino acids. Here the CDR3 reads CASSMRQGPTYEQYF. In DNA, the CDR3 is TGTGCCAGCAGTATGAGACAGGGGCCAACCTACGAGCAGTACTTC.

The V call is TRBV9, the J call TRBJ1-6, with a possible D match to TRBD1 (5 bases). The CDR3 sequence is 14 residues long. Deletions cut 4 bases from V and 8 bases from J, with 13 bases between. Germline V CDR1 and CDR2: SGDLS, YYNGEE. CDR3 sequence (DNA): TGTGCCAGCAGCCGGGACTTAGAGGATTCACCCCTCCACTTT. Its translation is CASSRDLEDSPLHF.

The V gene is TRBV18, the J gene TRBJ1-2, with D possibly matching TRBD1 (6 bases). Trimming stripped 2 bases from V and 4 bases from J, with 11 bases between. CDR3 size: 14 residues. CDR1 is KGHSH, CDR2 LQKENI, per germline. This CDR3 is CASSPRQDSYGYTF. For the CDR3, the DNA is TGTGCCAGCTCACCAAGACAGGACTCCTATGGCTACACCTTC.

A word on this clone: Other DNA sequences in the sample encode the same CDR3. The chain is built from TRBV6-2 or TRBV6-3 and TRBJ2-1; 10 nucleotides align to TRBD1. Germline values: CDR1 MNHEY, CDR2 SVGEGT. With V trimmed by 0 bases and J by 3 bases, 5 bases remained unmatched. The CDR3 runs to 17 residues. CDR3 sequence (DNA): TGTGCCAGCAGTTACTCCCCGGGACAGGGGATCTACAATGAGCAGTTCTTC. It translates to CASSYSPGQGIYNEQFF.

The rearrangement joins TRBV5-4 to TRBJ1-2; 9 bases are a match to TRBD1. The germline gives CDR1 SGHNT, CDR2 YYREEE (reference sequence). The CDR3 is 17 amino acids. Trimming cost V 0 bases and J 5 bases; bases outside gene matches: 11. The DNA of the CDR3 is TGTGCCAGCAGCTTGGGACAGGGGGTAACTGGGGGATATGGCTACACCTTC. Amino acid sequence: CASSLGQGVTGGYGYTF.

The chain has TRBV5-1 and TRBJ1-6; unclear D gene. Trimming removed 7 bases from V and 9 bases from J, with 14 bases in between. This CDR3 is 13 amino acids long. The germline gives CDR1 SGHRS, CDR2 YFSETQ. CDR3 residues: CASHESSGSPLHF. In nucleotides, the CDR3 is TGCGCCAGCCACGAATCCAGCGGTTCACCCCTCCACTTT.

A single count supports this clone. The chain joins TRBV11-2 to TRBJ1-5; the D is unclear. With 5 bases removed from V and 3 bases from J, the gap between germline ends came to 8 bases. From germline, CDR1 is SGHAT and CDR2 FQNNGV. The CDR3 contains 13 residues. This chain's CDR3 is CASSAEDNQPQHF. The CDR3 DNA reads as TGTGCCAGCAGCGCCGAGGACAATCAGCCCCAGCATTTT.

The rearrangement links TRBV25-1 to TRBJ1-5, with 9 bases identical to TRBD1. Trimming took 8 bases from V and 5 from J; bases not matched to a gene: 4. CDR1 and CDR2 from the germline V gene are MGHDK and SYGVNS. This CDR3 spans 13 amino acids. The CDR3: CASRGQGHQPQHF. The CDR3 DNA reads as TGTGCCAGCCGGGGACAGGGTCATCAGCCCCAGCATTTT.

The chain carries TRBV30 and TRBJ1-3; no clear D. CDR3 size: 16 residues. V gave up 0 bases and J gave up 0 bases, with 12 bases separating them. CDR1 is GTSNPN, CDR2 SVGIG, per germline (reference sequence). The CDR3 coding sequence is TGTGCCTGGAGTGTAAACCCGAGATACTCTGGAAACACCATATATTTT. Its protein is CAWSVNPRYSGNTIYF. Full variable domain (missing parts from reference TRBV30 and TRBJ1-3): SQTIHQWPATLVQPVGSPLSLECTVEGTSNPNLYWYRQAAGRGLQLLFYSVGIGQISSEVPQNLSASRPQDRQFILSSKKLLLSDSGFYLCAWSVNPRYSGNTIYFGEGSWLTVV.

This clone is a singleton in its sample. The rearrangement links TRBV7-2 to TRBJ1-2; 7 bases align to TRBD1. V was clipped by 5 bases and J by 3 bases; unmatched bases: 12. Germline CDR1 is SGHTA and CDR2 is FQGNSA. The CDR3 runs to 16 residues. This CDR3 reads CASSPRHSTGDYGYTF. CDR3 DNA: TGTGCCAGCAGCCCCCGACACTCTACAGGGGACTATGGCTACACCTTC. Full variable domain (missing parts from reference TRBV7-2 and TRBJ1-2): GAGVSQSPSNKVTEKGKDVELRCDPISGHTALYWYRQSLGQGLEFLIYFQGNSAPDKSGLPSDRFSAERTGGSVSTLTIQRTQQEDSAVYLCASSPRHSTGDYGYTFGSGTRLTVV.